One sample yielded the 7 T cell receptor beta chains listed below, sequenced in a study of T cell responses to AZD1222 COVID-19 vaccine. Clones were sequenced by immunoSEQ multiplex PCR, and TCRdb holds only the in-frame ones, with some missing. Here the sample spans some 130,000 clones, approximately 90% being singletons. Source: peripheral blood, taken on day 0 of AZD1222 vaccination. These receptors were taken from an adult in good health.

This rearrangement joins TRBV11-2 to TRBJ2-7; unclear D gene. The CDR3 runs to 11 residues. With 2 bases removed from V and 7 bases from J, the gap between germline ends came to 6 bases. Germline assignment: CDR1 SGHAT and CDR2 FQNNGV. CDR3 DNA: TGTGCCAGCAGCTTACAGGATGAGCAGTACTTC. This sequence encodes CASSLQDEQYF.

The rearrangement joins TRBV9 to TRBJ1-3; tentatively, D is TRBD1 (5 bases). The CDR3 is 15 amino acids. The germline V and J ends were trimmed by 3 bases and 0 bases, with 10 bases remaining between them. Germline CDR1 reads SGDLS; CDR2 reads YYNGEE. The CDR3 coding sequence is TGTGCCAGCAGCGCCTTGGGGACCTCTGGAAACACCATATATTTT. Protein sequence: CASSALGTSGNTIYF.

This chain links TRBV28 with TRBJ2-5; 8 bases line up with TRBD2. CDR3 size: 16 residues. J gave up 5 bases and V 1 base, and 9 bases lay outside the gene matches. Germline lookup yields CDR1 MDHEN and CDR2 SYDVKM. CDR3 in DNA: TGTGCCAGCAGTTTATCCAGCGGGAGTTTCGCGGAGACCCAGTACTTC. This codes for CASSLSSGSFAETQYF.

The chain carries TRBV5-6 and TRBJ1-2, with a tentative D call TRBD1 (5 bases). The CDR3 spans 15 residues. V gave up 4 bases and J gave up 4 bases, with 17 bases separating them. From germline, CDR1 is SGHDT and CDR2 YYEEEE. The CDR3 DNA reads as TGTGCCAGCAGCGGAGAGACAGCCGTTATCTATGGCTACACCTTC. Its protein is CASSGETAVIYGYTF.

The rearrangement links TRBV6-4 to TRBJ1-2, with TRBD1 matching 9 bases. The CDR3 totals 14 residues. Germline CDR1 reads MRHNA; CDR2 reads SNTAGT. V was pared by 5 bases and J by 4 bases, with 5 bases of the junction left unmatched. The CDR3 coding sequence is TGTGCCAGCAGTACCGGGACAGGGAGCTATGGCTACACCTTC. This encodes CASSTGTGSYGYTF.

The gene calls are TRBV28 and TRBJ1-2; 8 bases are a match to TRBD1. V dropped 5 bases and J dropped 8; count of bases not matched to a gene: 10. The CDR3 is 14 amino acids. Germline V gene sequence: CDR1 MDHEN, CDR2 SYDVKM. CDR3 residues: CASSLLWDRQGYTF. In DNA form, the CDR3 reads TGTGCCAGCAGTCTCCTTTGGGACAGGCAGGGCTACACCTTC.

The rearrangement links TRBV27 to TRBJ2-2, with 10 nucleotides matching TRBD2. V lost 9 bases and J lost 2; bases outside the gene matches: 3. From germline, CDR1 is MNHEY and CDR2 SMNVEV (reference sequence). CDR3 length equals 14 residues. The chain's CDR3 is CASRTSGNTGELFF. The DNA for the CDR3 is TGTGCCAGTCGGACTAGCGGAAACACCGGGGAGCTGTTTTTT.